This is a list of T cell receptor beta chains from one sample in a study of cytomegalovirus exposure and HLA in healthy donors. Sequencing was performed with immunoSEQ multiplex PCR; in TCRdb, only in-frame clones are kept and a portion is missing. The sample includes around 75,000 clones, 70% to 80% of them seen just once. The specimen sequenced was PBMCs. The receptors were sampled from a man aged 40-50 years in good health and CMV-seronegative. The CDR3 runs from the conserved cysteine through the conserved F or W. The order of the fields is J gene, V gene, clone size, D gene, CDR3 protein, CDR3 DNA. D genes are given only for firm matches. Not every row has a clone size; where given, it reads once, few, many or a size class.

>TRBJ1-2|TRBV6-5|once|TRBD1
CASSYGGQGDYGYTF
TGTGCCAGCAGTTACGGGGGACAGGGAGACTATGGCTACACCTTC
>TRBJ2-1|TRBV6-5|-|TRBD2
CASSRFASGEQFF
TGTGCCAGCAGCCGCTTCGCTAGCGGGGAGCAGTTCTTC
>TRBJ1-4|TRBV9|-|TRBD1
CASSARTGVSEKLFF
TGTGCCAGCAGCGCTCGGACAGGGGTTAGTGAAAAACTGTTTTTT
>TRBJ2-3|TRBV9|-|TRBD1
CASSVVQGAGDTQYF
TGTGCCAGCAGCGTAGTACAGGGGGCAGGAGATACGCAGTATTTT
>TRBJ1-2|TRBV18|-|-
CASSPPDGVRFYTF
TGTGCCAGCTCACCCCCTGACGGGGTAAGGTTCTACACCTTC
>TRBJ1-1|TRBV30|-|-
CAWRGHEAFF
TGTGCCTGGAGGGGGCATGAAGCTTTCTTT
>TRBJ1-6|TRBV11-1|once|TRBD1
CASTGGDRASYNSPLHF
TGTGCCAGCACAGGGGGCGACCGGGCGTCCTATAATTCACCCCTCCACTTT
>TRBJ2-1|TRBV7-3|-|-
CASSLSPAYNEQFF
TGTGCCAGCAGCTTATCGCCAGCCTACAATGAGCAGTTCTTC
>TRBJ2-5|TRBV10-1|once|-
CASSESFEETQYF
TGCGCCAGCAGTGAGTCCTTTGAAGAGACCCAGTACTTC
>TRBJ1-3|TRBV9|-|-
CASSGVGGRRNTIYF
TGTGCCAGCAGCGGTGTGGGGGGAAGACGAAACACCATATATTTT
>TRBJ1-2|TRBV5-8|-|-
CASSLNRNGYGYTF
TGTGCCAGCAGCTTGAACAGGAACGGCTATGGCTACACCTTC
>TRBJ1-4|TRBV15|-|TRBD1
CATSRDRGATNEKLFF
TGTGCCACCAGCAGAGACAGGGGGGCAACTAATGAAAAACTGTTTTTT
>TRBJ2-6|TRBV25-1|-|-
CASSARGSGANVLTF
TGTGCCAGCAGTGCCCGGGGCTCTGGGGCCAACGTCCTGACTTTC
>TRBJ2-7|TRBV4-1|-|-
CASSPLPRGRIYEQYF
TGCGCCAGCAGCCCACTTCCAAGGGGAAGGATCTACGAGCAGTACTTC
>TRBJ1-3|TRBV6-5|-|TRBD1
CASSGTGPNTIYF
TGTGCCAGCAGCGGGACAGGGCCAAACACCATATATTTT
>TRBJ1-2|TRBV11-2|-|TRBD1
CASSLEAGGENYGYTF
TGTGCCAGCAGCTTAGAAGCAGGGGGAGAGAACTATGGCTACACCTTC
>TRBJ2-7|TRBV30|-|-
CAWRAPPGGGSTYEQYF
TGTGCCTGGAGAGCACCACCCGGCGGGGGCTCAACCTACGAGCAGTACTTC
>TRBJ1-5|TRBV7-9|-|-
CSSSSINSGGHPQHF
TGTTCCAGCAGCTCAATTAACAGTGGTGGTCACCCCCAGCATTTT
>TRBJ1-3|TRBV7-9|-|-
CASSPGRGSLTGNTIYF
TGTGCCAGCAGCCCCGGACGGGGTAGTTTAACTGGAAACACCATATATTTT
>TRBJ2-7|TRBV29-1|-|TRBD1
CSVSGTGAKEQYF
TGCAGCGTCTCCGGGACAGGGGCCAAGGAGCAGTACTTC
>TRBJ1-2|TRBV5-4|few|TRBD1
CASSTGQDYGYTF
TGTGCCAGCAGCACAGGACAGGACTATGGCTACACCTTC
>TRBJ2-5|TRBV6-1|-|-
CASSEAGVGETQYF
TGTGCCAGCAGTGAAGCAGGGGTCGGGGAGACCCAGTACTTC
>TRBJ2-7|TRBV18|-|TRBD1
CASSPLWTTGSSYEQYF
TGTGCCAGCTCACCACTGTGGACGACAGGGAGCTCCTACGAGCAGTACTTC
>TRBJ1-5|TRBV7-2|-|-
CASGLSPNQPQHF
TGTGCCAGCGGCCTTTCACCCAATCAGCCCCAGCATTTT
>TRBJ1-3|TRBV2|few|-
CARSTGRQGNTIYF
TGTGCCAGGTCGACGGGACGCCAGGGGAACACCATATATTTT
>TRBJ2-3|TRBV7-9|-|-
CASSSGHTDTQYF
TGTGCCAGCAGCTCGGGTCACACAGATACGCAGTATTTT
>TRBJ1-1|TRBV19|-|-
CASRLAGQNTEAFF
TGTGCCAGTAGGCTGGCAGGACAAAACACTGAAGCTTTCTTT
>TRBJ2-2|TRBV6-5|once|-
CASSRLALNTGELFF
TGTGCCAGCAGCCGCCTAGCGTTGAACACCGGGGAGCTGTTTTTT
>TRBJ1-5|TRBV6-5|-|TRBD1
CASGRQGGQPQHF
TGTGCCAGCGGGCGACAGGGGGGTCAGCCCCAGCATTTT
>TRBJ2-7|TRBV5-5|-|-
CASTYGERPHARYEQYF
TGTGCCAGCACCTACGGGGAGAGGCCCCACGCTCGGTACGAGCAGTACTTC
>TRBJ1-2|TRBV10-3|-|-
CAISERTVANYGYTF
TGTGCCATCAGTGAACGGACAGTGGCTAACTATGGCTACACCTTC